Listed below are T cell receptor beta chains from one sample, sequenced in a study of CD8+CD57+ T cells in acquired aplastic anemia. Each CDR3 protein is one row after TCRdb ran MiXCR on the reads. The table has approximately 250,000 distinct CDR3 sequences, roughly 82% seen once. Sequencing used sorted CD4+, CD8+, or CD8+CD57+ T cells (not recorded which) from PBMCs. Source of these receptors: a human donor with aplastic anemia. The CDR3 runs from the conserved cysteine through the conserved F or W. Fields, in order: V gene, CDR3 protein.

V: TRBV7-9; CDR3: CASSFERSGGGDEHF
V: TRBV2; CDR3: CASGFGDGTKETQYF
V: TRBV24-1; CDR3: CATSDGTAYGYTF
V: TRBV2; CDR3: CASNPQQGYEQYF
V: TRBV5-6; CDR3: CASSFGGGHEQFF
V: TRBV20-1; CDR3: CSARDRDKDYEQYF
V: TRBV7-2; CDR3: CASSETGGPEAFF
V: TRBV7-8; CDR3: CASSQRGGEAYEQYF
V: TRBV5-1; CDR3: CAGQGARGDKYF
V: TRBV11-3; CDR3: CASSLEQPGEQFF
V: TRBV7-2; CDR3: CASSTIRGFDSYGYTF
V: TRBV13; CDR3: CASSSGQGRKAETQYF
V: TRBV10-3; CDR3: CASTLSGGGPYEQYF
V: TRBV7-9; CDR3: CASSRGPGEEFFDF
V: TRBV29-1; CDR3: CSVGLTDTDTQYF
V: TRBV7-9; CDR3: CASSLARGPDTFYF
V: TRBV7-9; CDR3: CASSDGGIRGQVF
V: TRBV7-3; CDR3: CASSRLANAVEHTQYF
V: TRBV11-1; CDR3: CASSETDNNQPQHF
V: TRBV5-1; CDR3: CATSLRTDYEQYF
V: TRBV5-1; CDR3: CASSWGGAPNTEAFF
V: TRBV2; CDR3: CASSEALAVQETQYF
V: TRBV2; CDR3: CAGTGDHTDTQYF
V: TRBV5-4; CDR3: CASSLPRRELFF
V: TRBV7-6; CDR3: CASSGGGTGAYYGYF
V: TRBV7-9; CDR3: CASSLSGSYGANVF
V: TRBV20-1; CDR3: CSARGVGGADTEAFF
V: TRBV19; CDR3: CASSLEEGRTAAFF
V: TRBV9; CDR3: CASSVTGGTGALYF
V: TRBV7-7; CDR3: CASSVGQGITGELFF
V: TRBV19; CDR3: CASSIAGVASNELFF
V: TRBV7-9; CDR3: CASSQSNGEQPQHF
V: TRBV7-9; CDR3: CASSLGGAEYQPQHF
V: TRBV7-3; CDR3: CASSREANDVEHYF
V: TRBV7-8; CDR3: CASRVAGGDTPHF
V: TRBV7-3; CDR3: CASGGAGTFQYF
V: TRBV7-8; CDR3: CASSQGGGPGQDEQFF
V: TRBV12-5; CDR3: CASGWGTENEKLFF
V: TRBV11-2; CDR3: CASSFPGGTDTQYF
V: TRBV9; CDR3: CASSAGGDGTEDFF
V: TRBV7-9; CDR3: CASSPAKEGGGGQFF
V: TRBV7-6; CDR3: CASTVGRDGVVYGYTF
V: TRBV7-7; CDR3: CASTLGRVPSGANVLTFGELFF
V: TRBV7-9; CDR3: CAYEEAAYQEPQF
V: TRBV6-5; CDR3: CASRQPRTDNSPLHF
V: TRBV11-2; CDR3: CASSPILGGLAFYEQYF
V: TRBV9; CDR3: CASSVGLTRNTEAFF
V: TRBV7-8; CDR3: CASNVARETEKF
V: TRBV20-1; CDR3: CSARSRRGNNTEAFF
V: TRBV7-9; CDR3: CASSAWTSGSYEQFF
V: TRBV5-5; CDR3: CASSEGEGNQPQHF
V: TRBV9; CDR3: CASSVEDYPLVNRTQYF
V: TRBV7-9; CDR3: CASSVEGSGGAEEYF
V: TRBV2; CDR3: CGSGGGETDTQYF
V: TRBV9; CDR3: CASGVAGGLQYFDF
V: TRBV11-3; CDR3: CASSLDGRADYGYTF
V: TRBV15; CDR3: CATSSRSVQETQYF
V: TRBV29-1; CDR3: CSVDGWAGVTDTQYF
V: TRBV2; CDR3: CASSFAGGYYDQYFF